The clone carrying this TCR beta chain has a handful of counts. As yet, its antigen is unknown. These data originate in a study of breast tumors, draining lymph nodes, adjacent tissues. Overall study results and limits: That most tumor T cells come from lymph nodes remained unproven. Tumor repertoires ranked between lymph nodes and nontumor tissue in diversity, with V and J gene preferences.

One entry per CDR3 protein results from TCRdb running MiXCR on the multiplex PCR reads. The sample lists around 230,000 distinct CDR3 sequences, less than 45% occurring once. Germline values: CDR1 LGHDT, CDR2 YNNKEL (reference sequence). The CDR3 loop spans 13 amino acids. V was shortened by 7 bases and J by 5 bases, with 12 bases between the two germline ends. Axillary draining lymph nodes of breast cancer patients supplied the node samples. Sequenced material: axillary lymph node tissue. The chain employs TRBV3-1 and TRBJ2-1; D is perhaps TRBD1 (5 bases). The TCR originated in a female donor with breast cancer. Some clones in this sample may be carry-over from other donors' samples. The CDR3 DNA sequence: TGTGCCAGCACCGTGGCAGGGAACAATGAGCAGTTCTTC. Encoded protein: CASTVAGNNEQFF.